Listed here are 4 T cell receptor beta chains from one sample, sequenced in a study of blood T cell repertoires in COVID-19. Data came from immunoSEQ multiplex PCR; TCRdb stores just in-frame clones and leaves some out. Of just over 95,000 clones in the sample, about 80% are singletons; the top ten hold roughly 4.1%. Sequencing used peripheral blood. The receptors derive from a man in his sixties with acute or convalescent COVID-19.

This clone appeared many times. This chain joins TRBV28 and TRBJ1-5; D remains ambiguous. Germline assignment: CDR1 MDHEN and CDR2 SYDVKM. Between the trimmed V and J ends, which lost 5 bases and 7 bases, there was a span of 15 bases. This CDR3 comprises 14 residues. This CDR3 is CASSTAGEGQPQHF. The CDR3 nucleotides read TGTGCCAGCAGTACCGCCGGGGAGGGACAGCCCCAGCATTTT. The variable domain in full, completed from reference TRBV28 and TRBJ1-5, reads DVKVTQSSRYLVKRTGEKVFLECVQDMDHENMFWYRQDPGLGLRLIYFSYDVKMKEKGDIPEGYSVSREKKERFSLILESASTNQTSMYLCASSTAGEGQPQHFGDGTRLSIL.

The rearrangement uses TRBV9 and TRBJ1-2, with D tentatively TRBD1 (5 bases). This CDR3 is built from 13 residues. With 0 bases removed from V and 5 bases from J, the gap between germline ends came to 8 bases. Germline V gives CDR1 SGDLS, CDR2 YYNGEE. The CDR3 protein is CASSVGQRYGYTF. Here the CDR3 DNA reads TGTGCCAGCAGCGTAGGACAGAGGTATGGCTACACCTTC.

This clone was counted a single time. The CDR3 nucleotides read TGTGCCAGCAGCCAGGGGGCTGGAGCTTTCTTT. Translation: CASSQGAGAFF. The genes are TRBV6-5 and TRBJ1-1, with TRBD1 matching over 8 bases. Trimming at V came to 6 bases and at J to 10 bases, leaving 4 bases not matched to a gene. The CDR3 is made up of 11 amino acids. From germline, CDR1 is MNHEY and CDR2 SVGAGI.

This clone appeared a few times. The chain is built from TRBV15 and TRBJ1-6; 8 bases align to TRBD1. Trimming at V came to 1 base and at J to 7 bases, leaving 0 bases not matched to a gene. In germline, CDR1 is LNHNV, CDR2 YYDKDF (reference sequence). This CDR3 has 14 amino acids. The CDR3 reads CATSRGQGNSPLHF. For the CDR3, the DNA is TGTGCCACCAGCAGAGGACAGGGGAATTCACCCCTCCACTTT.